This TCR beta chain was captured in a study of shared clonotypes between healthy human individuals. Clones were sequenced by immunoSEQ multiplex PCR, and TCRdb holds only the in-frame ones, with some missing. The profile shows roughly 2.1 million clones, about 93% of them singletons. CDR1 and CDR2 from the germline V gene are SGHDN and FVKESK. This CDR3 region has 12 residues. V gave up 4 bases and J gave up 6 bases, with 7 bases separating them. Cells designated naive CD8 were CD45RO-negative and were positively selected for CCR7, with terminally differentiated effector memory CD45RA+ cells excluded.

V and J are TRBV14 and TRBJ2-1; D is unresolved. Sequencing input: naive CD8+ T cells from PBMCs. This TCR came from a man between 18 and 29 years old in good health. Some clones in this sample may be carry-over from other donors' samples. In DNA form, the CDR3 reads TGTGCCAGCAGCCCAAATCGCAATGAGCAGTTCTTC. This gives the protein CASSPNRNEQFF.